The T cell receptor (beta chain) under discussion was sequenced for a study of memory CD4+ T cells and cytomegalovirus serostatus. Study-wide points: Of about 150 reported CMV TCRbeta sequences, about 67 were found in memory CD4+ repertoires.

Assay used: immunoSEQ multiplex PCR; TCRdb lists only in-frame clones, some missing. The profile shows 40,000 to 60,000 clones, around 78% of them singletons. Notes on this clone: Its specificity is not known.

The sort gate was single viable CD3+CD4+CD8-CD45RO+ cells for memory CD4+ T cells. CD4+ T cells were isolated by positive magnetic selection. V lost 3 bases and J 0 bases, leaving 15 bases between the germline ends. Per the germline V gene, CDR1 is PRHDT and CDR2 is FYEKMQ (reference sequence). CDR3 length equals 17 residues. The TCR was taken from an adult in good health and CMV-seronegative. V and J are TRBV13 and TRBJ1-3, with D tentatively TRBD1 (5 bases). The sequenced sample consisted of memory CD4+ T cells from blood. The CDR3 DNA sequence: TGTGCCAGCAGCTTTCAACAGGAGGGGAACTCTGGAAACACCATATATTTT. Protein sequence: CASSFQQEGNSGNTIYF.